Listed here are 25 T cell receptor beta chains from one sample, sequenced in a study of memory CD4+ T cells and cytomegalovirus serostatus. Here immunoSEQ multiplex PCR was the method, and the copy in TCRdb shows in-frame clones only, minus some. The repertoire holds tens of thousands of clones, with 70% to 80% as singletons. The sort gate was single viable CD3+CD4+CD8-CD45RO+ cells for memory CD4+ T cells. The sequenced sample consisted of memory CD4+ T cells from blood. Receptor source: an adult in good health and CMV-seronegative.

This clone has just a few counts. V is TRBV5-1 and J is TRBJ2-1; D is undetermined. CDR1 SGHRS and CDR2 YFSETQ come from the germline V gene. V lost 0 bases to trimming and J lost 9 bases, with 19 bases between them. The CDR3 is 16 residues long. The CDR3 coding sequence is TGCGCCAGCAGCTTGGCCGTAACTCCTAAAGGGCGTGAGCAGTTCTTC. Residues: CASSLAVTPKGREQFF.

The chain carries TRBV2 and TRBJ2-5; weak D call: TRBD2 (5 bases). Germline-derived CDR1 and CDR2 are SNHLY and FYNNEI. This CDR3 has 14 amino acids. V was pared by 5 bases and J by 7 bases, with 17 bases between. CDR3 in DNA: TGTGCCAGCAGTACATACGGTCCTCGGGGGACCCAGTACTTC. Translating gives CASSTYGPRGTQYF.

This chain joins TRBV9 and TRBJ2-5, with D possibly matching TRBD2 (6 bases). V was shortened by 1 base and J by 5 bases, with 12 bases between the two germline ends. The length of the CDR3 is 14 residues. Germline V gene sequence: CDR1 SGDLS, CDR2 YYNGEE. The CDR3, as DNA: TGTGCCAGCAGCGTACAATCAGGAGGGGAGACCCAGTACTTC. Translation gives CASSVQSGGETQYF.

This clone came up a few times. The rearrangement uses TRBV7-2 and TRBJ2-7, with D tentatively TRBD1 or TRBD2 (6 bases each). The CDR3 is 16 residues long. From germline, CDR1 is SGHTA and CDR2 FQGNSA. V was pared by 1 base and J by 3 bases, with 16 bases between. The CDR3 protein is CASSLDTNRGLYEQYF. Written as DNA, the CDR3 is TGTGCCAGCAGCTTAGACACCAACCGGGGGCTCTACGAGCAGTACTTC.

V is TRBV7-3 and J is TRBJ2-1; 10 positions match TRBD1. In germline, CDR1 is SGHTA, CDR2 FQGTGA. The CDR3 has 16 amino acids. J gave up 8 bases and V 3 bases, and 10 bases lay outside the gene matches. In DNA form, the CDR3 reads TGTGCCAGCAGCTTCTTACCCGGGACAGGGGTACATGAGCAGTTCTTC. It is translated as CASSFLPGTGVHEQFF.

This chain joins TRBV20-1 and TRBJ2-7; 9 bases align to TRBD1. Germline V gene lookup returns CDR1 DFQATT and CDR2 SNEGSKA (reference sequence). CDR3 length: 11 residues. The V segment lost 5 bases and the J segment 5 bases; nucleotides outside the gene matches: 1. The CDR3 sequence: CSADRGNEQYF. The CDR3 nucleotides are TGCAGTGCTGACAGGGGGAACGAGCAGTACTTC.

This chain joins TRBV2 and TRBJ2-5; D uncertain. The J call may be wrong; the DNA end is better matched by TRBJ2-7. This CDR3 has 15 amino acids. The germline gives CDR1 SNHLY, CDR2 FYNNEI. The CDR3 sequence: CASSRGRLVSYEQYF. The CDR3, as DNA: TGTGCCAGCAGTCGAGGTCGGCTAGTAAGCTACGAGCAGTACTTC.

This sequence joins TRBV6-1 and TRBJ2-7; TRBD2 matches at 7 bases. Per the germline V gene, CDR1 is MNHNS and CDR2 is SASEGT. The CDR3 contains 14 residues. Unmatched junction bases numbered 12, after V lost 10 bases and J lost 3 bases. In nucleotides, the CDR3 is TGTGCCATCTCAACGGAGGGAGGGATCTACGAGCAGTACTTC. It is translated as CAISTEGGIYEQYF.

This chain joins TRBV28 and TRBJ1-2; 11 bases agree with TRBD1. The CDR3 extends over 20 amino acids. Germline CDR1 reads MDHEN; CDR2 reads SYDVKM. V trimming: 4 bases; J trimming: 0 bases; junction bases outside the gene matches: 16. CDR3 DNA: TGTGCCAGCAGTTCGAGTTTGGCCTGGGACAGGGGGACAGCTAACTATGGCTACACCTTC. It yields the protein CASSSSLAWDRGTANYGYTF.

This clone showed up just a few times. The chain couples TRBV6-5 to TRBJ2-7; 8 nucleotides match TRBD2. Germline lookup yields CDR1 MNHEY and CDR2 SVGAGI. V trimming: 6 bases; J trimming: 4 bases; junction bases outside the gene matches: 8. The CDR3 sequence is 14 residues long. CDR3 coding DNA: TGTGCCAGCAGGAAAGGAGCGGGAGCTTACGAGCAGTACTTC. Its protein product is CASRKGAGAYEQYF.

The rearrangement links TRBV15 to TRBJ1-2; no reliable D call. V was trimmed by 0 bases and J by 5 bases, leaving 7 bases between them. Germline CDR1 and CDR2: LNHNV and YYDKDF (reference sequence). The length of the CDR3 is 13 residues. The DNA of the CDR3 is TGTGCCACCAGCAGAGATTTGAGGTATGGCTACACCTTC. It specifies CATSRDLRYGYTF.

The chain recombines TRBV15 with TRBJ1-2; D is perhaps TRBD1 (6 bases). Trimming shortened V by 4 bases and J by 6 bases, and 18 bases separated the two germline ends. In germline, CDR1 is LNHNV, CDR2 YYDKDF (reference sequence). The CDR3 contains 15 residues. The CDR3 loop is CATSKGGPGADGYTF. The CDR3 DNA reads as TGTGCCACCAGCAAGGGGGGACCAGGGGCAGATGGCTACACCTTC.

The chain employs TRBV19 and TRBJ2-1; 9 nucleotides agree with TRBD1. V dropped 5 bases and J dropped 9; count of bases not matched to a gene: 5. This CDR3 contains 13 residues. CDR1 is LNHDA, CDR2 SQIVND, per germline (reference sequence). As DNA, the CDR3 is TGTGCCAGTAGTCGGGACAGGGATCCTGAGCAGTTCTTC. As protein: CASSRDRDPEQFF.

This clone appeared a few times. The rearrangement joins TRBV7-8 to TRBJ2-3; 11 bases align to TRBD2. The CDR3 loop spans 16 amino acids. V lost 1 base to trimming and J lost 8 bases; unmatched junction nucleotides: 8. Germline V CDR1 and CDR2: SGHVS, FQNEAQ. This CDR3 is CASSLEASGGTSTQYF. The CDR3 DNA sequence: TGTGCCAGCAGCTTAGAGGCTAGCGGGGGGACGAGTACGCAGTATTTT.

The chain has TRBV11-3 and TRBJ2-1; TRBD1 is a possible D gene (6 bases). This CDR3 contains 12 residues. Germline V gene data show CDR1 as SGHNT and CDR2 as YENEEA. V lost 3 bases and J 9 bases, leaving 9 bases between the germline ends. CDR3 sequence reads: CASSFRGGEQFF. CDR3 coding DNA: TGTGCCAGCAGCTTCCGAGGGGGTGAGCAGTTCTTC.

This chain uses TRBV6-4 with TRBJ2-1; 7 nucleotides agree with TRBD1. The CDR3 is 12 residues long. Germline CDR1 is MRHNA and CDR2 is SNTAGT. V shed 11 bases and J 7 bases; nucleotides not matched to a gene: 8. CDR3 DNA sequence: TGTGCCGGCGCTTACAGGGGTAATGAGCAGTTCTTC. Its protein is CAGAYRGNEQFF.

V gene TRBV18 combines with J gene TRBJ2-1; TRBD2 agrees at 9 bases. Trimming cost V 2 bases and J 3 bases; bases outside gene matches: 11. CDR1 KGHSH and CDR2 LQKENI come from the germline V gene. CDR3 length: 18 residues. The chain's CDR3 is CASSPRSPAGGLYNEQFF. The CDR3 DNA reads TGTGCCAGCTCACCAAGGTCACCAGCGGGGGGCCTCTACAATGAGCAGTTCTTC.

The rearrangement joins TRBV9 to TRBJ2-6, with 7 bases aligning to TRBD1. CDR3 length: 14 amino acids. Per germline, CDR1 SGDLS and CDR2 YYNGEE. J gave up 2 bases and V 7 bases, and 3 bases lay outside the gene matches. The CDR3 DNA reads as TGTGCCAGCGACAGGGCTCCTGGGGCCAACGTCCTGACTTTC. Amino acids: CASDRAPGANVLTF.

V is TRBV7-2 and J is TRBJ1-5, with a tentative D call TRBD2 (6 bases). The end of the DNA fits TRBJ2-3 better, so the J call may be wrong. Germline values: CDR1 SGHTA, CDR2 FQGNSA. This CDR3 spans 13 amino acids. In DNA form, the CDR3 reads TGTGCCAGCAGCATTTCCGGGAGTCAGCCCCAGTATTTT. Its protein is CASSISGSQPQYF.

CDR3 sequence reads: CASSEAGGTVGANVLTF. CDR3 DNA: TGTGCCAGCAGTGAGGCTGGGGGAACTGTAGGGGCCAACGTCCTGACTTTC. This chain connects TRBV2 to TRBJ2-6, with D possibly being TRBD1 or TRBD2 (5 bases each). Germline V gene lookup returns CDR1 SNHLY and CDR2 FYNNEI. V lost 3 bases and J 4 bases, leaving 16 bases between the germline ends. This CDR3 is built from 17 residues.

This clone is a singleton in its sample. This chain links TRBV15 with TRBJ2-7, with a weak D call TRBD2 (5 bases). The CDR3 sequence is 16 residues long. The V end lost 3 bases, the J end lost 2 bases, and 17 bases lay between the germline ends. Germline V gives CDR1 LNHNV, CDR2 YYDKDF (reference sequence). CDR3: CATSRRLEDSTYEQYF. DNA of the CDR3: TGTGCCACCAGCAGGAGACTGGAGGATAGCACCTACGAGCAGTACTTC.

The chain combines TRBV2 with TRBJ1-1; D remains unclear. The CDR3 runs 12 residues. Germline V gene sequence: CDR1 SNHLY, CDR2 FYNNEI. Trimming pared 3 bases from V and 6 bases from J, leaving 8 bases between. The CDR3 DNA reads TGTGCCAGCAGTGATGTGACCTCTGAAGCTTTCTTT. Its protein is CASSDVTSEAFF.

This CDR3 is CASSPGLRETQYF. The CDR3 nucleotides read TGTGCCAGCAGCCCGGGTTTGAGAGAGACCCAGTACTTC. The chain joins TRBV7-6 to TRBJ2-5; D unresolved. The CDR3 has 13 residues. The V end lost 5 bases, the J end lost 4 bases, and 11 bases lay between the germline ends. Germline-derived CDR1 and CDR2 are SGHVS and FNYEAQ.

The CDR3 loop reads CASKSPGTAFNEQFF. The CDR3 bases are TGTGCCAGCAAATCCCCCGGGACAGCGTTTAATGAGCAGTTCTTC. The chain recombines TRBV6-1 with TRBJ2-1; 7 bases line up with TRBD1. The trim removed 7 bases at V and 7 bases at J, leaving 13 bases unmatched. This CDR3 is 15 amino acids long. Germline lookup yields CDR1 MNHNS and CDR2 SASEGT.

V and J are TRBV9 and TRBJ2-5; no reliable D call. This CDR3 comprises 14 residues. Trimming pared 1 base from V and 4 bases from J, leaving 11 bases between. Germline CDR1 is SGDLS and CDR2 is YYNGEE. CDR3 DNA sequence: TGTGCCAGCAGCGTATACGACTGGGGAGAGACCCAGTACTTC. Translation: CASSVYDWGETQYF. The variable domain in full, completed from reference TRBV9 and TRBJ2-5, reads DSGVTQTPKHLITATGQRVTLRCSPRSGDLSVYWYQQSLDQGLQFLIQYYNGEERAKGNILERFSAQQFPDLHSELNLSSLELGDSALYFCASSVYDWGETQYFGPGTRLLVL.